This T cell receptor beta chain was captured in a study of shared clonotypes between healthy human individuals. TCRdb keeps only in-frame clones here, not all; method: immunoSEQ multiplex PCR. The sample contains 190,000 or so clones, 60% to 75% of which appear only once. In germline, CDR1 is LNHNV, CDR2 YYDKDF (reference sequence). This CDR3 is 13 amino acids long. V was cut by 0 bases and J by 4 bases, with 5 bases left in between. Material for sequencing was memory CD4+ T cells sorted from blood. Indicated subset: CD45RA-negative fraction. The chain couples TRBV15 to TRBJ2-3; D is undetermined. The TCR originated in a man between 25 and 39 years old in good health. CDR3 loop: CATSRDKADTQYF. CDR3 nucleotide sequence: TGTGCCACCAGCAGAGATAAGGCAGATACGCAGTATTTT.